The clone carrying this TCR beta chain was recorded at least ten times. This CDR3 has 16 residues. CDR1 MDHEN and CDR2 SYDVKM come from the germline V gene. Trimming took off 5 bases at V and 3 bases at J, with 20 bases between the two ends. This specimen comes from a study of blood T cells in healthy people across ages. The use of a sample-barcoded 5' primer and a J-beta primer mix characterized a second PCR of about 7 to 12 cycles. One entry per CDR3 protein results from TCRdb running MiXCR on the 5' RACE reads. The data hold 650,000 to 700,000 distinct CDR3 sequences, with 52% observed a single time.

Sequenced material: blood. This sequence joins TRBV28 and TRBJ2-7, with a tentative D call TRBD2 (6 bases). The TCR was taken from a woman of 80 years or more in good health. CDR3 amino acids: CASSRLLSGRYYEQYF. The DNA of the CDR3 is TGTGCCAGCAGTCGACTCCTTAGCGGTAGATACTACGAGCAGTACTTC.